Shown below are 15 T cell receptor beta chains from a single sample sequenced in a study of T-cell reconstitution after alpha-beta-depleted transplantation in children. Unique molecular identifiers were used to barcode this TCRbeta library. TCRdb re-called the PCR reads with MiXCR, one entry per CDR3 protein. This sample has 130,000 to 150,000 distinct CDR3 sequences; around 8.5% occur once, and the top ten carry over 15%. The source was PBMCs, mostly from graft donor cells, collected 180 days after TCRalphabeta/CD19-depleted stem cell transplant. These receptor sequences come from a female patient under 10 years old who had a stem cell transplant for congenital amegakaryocytic thrombocytopenia, so the T cells may come from the graft donor.

The V gene is TRBV10-3, the J gene TRBJ1-1; D possibly corresponds to TRBD1 (5 bases). Looked up from germline, CDR1 is ENHRY and CDR2 is SYGVKD. Trimming stripped 6 bases from V and 10 bases from J, with 21 bases between. CDR3 length: 14 residues. Written as DNA, the CDR3 is TGTGCCATCAGCGCTGGGAGGGGCGAGGGAGTAGCTTTCTTT. Translated: CAISAGRGEGVAFF.

In this sample, this clonotype turned up many times. The junction shows a germline mismatch at one end, possibly a read error. The V and J genes are TRBV5-1 and TRBJ2-1; 14 nucleotides agree with TRBD2. Germline V gene sequence: CDR1 SGHRS, CDR2 YFSETQ. There are 20 residues in the CDR3. In nucleotides, the CDR3 is TGCGCCAGCAGCCTTGGAGGGACTAGCGGGAGCCTCGGCTCCCACAATGAGCAGTTCTTC. Translated, it gives CASSLGGTSGSLGSHNEQFF. The entire variable domain, with the rest obtained from reference TRBV5-1 and TRBJ2-1, is as follows: KAGVTQTPRYLIKTRGQQVTLSCSPISGHRSVSWYQQTPGQGLQFLFEYFSETQRNKGNFPGRFSGRQFSNSRSEMNVSTLELGDSALYLCASSLGGTSGSLGSHNEQFFGPGTRLTVL.

This chain links TRBV29-1 with TRBJ2-5, with D perhaps assigned TRBD1 or TRBD2 (6 bases each). Germline lookup yields CDR1 SQVTM and CDR2 ANQGSEA. The CDR3 spans 14 residues. The V gene lost 4 bases and the J gene lost 4 bases, with 16 bases spanning the gap. This CDR3 reads CSVGTGTGAETQYF. The DNA of the CDR3 is TGCAGCGTTGGCACAGGGACTGGGGCAGAGACCCAGTACTTC.

This clonotype has ten or more counts. In nucleotides, the CDR3 is TGTGCCAGCAGGACTGGGCCCGGGAGCACAGATACGCAGTATTTT. Residues: CASRTGPGSTDTQYF. The chain uses TRBV7-2 and TRBJ2-3, with D hard to call. Trimming took 6 bases from V and 0 from J, leaving 13 bases between them. The CDR3 runs to 15 residues. Germline CDR1 SGHTA, CDR2 FQGNSA.

The table lists this clonotype with many counts. The chain joins TRBV28 to TRBJ1-1, with D possibly TRBD1 on 5 matching bases. The germline CDR1 and CDR2 sequences are MDHEN and SYDVKM. The CDR3 covers 13 residues. The ends were cut back, 6 bases at V and 7 bases at J, with 15 bases in the middle. The CDR3 nucleotides are TGTGCCAGCAGGGAGCAGGGAGACAGTGAAGCTTTCTTT. Residues: CASREQGDSEAFF. Variable domain in full (rest from reference TRBV28 and TRBJ1-1): DVKVTQSSRYLVKRTGEKVFLECVQDMDHENMFWYRQDPGLGLRLIYFSYDVKMKEKGDIPEGYSVSREKKERFSLILESASTNQTSMYLCASREQGDSEAFFGQGTRLTVV.

A few counts support this clonotype. The chain joins TRBV12-3 or TRBV12-4 to TRBJ2-7; TRBD1 might be the D (6 bases). The CDR3 runs 14 residues. The V end lost 3 bases, the J end lost 5 bases, and 14 bases lay between the germline ends. CDR3 protein: CASSLQGRVNEQYF. CDR3 coding DNA: TGTGCCAGCAGTTTGCAGGGGCGCGTAAACGAGCAGTACTTC.

This chain joins TRBV5-6 and TRBJ2-7, with TRBD2 as a possible D gene (5 bases). The V end lost 9 bases, the J end lost 3 bases, and 19 bases lay between the germline ends. CDR3 size: 14 residues. Germline loops: CDR1 SGHDT, CDR2 YYEEEE. CDR3 in DNA: TGTGCCATGGGCGCCGGGATCGTCTGCTACGAGCAGTACTTC. Its translation is CAMGAGIVCYEQYF.

The chain has TRBV28 and TRBJ1-5; D might be TRBD1 (5 bases). From germline, CDR1 is MDHEN and CDR2 SYDVKM. The CDR3 has 16 residues. V dropped 5 bases and J dropped 3 bases, with 17 bases sitting between them. The CDR3 bases are TGTGCCAGCAGTCCCCTCCCAGGGAGGACCAATCAGCCCCAGCATTTT. Its translation: CASSPLPGRTNQPQHF.

The DNA of the CDR3 is TGTGCCAGCAAGGGAACAATAGCGCTGGAGCAGTACTTC. Encoded protein: CASKGTIALEQYF. The rearrangement uses TRBV6-5 and TRBJ2-7; perhaps TRBD2 as D (5 bases). This CDR3 spans 13 amino acids. From germline, CDR1 is MNHEY and CDR2 SVGAGI. V was clipped by 7 bases and J by 7 bases, with 17 bases between them.

This clonotype was picked up many times. This sequence joins TRBV5-1 and TRBJ2-2; D remains unclear. Germline CDR1 reads SGHRS; CDR2 reads YFSETQ. The ends were cut back, 0 bases at V and 5 bases at J, with 5 bases in the middle. CDR3 size: 13 residues. The CDR3 here is CASSLVQTGELFF. In nucleotides, the CDR3 is TGCGCCAGCAGCTTGGTCCAGACCGGGGAGCTGTTTTTT.

This rearrangement joins TRBV29-1 to TRBJ2-1; 7 bases match TRBD1. The CDR3 consists of 13 residues. The V segment lost 0 bases and the J segment 13 bases; nucleotides outside the gene matches: 9. Germline V gene data show CDR1 as SQVTM and CDR2 as ANQGSEA. CDR3 coding DNA: TGCAGCGTTGAAGATGGGTCAAGGGGGCATCAGTTCTTC. Protein sequence: CSVEDGSRGHQFF.

V and J are TRBV12-3 or TRBV12-4 and TRBJ1-5; D remains ambiguous. The CDR3 runs 14 residues. V was cut by 2 bases and J by 5 bases, with 10 bases left in between. CDR3 protein: CASSLKSRYQPQHF. As DNA, the CDR3 is TGTGCCAGCAGTTTAAAGAGCCGCTATCAGCCCCAGCATTTT.

The chain couples TRBV28 to TRBJ2-7; 10 bases line up with TRBD2. V was clipped by 9 bases and J by 7 bases; unmatched bases: 12. The CDR3 is 14 amino acids. Per germline, CDR1 MDHEN and CDR2 SYDVKM. In nucleotides, the CDR3 is TGTGCCAGTCTTTCCCTAGCGGGAGTCCCAGAGCAGTACTTC. Translating it yields CASLSLAGVPEQYF.

This clonotype was counted only a few times. The V gene is TRBV6-5, the J gene TRBJ2-1; 8 nucleotides agree with TRBD2. Germline CDR1 is MNHEY and CDR2 is SVGAGI. With V trimmed by 1 base and J by 3 bases, 11 bases remained unmatched. CDR3 size: 18 residues. CDR3 sequence: CASSYFKTKRGLYNEQFF. The CDR3 DNA sequence: TGTGCCAGCAGTTACTTTAAAACAAAGCGGGGGCTCTACAATGAGCAGTTCTTC.

This clonotype was found a few times. This rearrangement joins TRBV2 to TRBJ2-3; D gene unclear. Germline V gene data show CDR1 as SNHLY and CDR2 as FYNNEI. V lost 6 bases to trimming and J lost 4 bases, with 14 bases between them. The CDR3 has 14 amino acids. The CDR3 nucleotides read TGTGCCAGCAGGGAATTCCCTTTCGCAGATACGCAGTATTTT. This translates into CASREFPFADTQYF.